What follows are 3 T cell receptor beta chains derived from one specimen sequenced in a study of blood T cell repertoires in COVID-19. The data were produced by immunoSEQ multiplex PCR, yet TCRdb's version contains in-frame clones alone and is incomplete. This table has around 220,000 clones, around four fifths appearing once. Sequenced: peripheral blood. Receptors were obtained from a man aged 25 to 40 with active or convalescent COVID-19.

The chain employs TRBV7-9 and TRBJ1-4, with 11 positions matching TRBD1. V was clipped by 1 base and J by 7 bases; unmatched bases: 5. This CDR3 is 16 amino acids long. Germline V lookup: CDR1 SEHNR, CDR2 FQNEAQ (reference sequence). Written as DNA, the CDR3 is TGTGCCAGCAGCTTAGAATTTGGGACAGGGGGTGAAAAACTGTTTTTT. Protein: CASSLEFGTGGEKLFF.

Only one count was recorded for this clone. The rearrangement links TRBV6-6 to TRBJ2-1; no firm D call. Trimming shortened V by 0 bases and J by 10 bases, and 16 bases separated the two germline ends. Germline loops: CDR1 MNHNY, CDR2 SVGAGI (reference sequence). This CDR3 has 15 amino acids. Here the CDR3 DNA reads TGTGCCAGCAGTTACTCCAATCAGGTCGGATCGGAGCAGTTCTTC. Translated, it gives CASSYSNQVGSEQFF.

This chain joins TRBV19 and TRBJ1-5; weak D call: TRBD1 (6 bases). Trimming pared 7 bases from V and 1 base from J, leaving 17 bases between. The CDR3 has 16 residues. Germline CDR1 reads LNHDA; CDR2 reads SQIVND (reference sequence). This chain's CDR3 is CASTSGGGRSNQPQHF. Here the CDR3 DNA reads TGTGCCAGTACCAGCGGGGGGGGCAGGAGCAATCAGCCCCAGCATTTT.